A selection of T cell receptor beta chains follows, all from one sample in a study of response to subunit inactivated influenza vaccine. From the RT-PCR reads, TCRdb called clonotypes with MiXCR, one entry per CDR3 protein. The sample lists approximately 530,000 distinct CDR3 sequences; approximately 13% were seen once. This material consisted of PBMCs from blood, taken roughly 45 days after vaccination. The receptor source for this set is a man aged 45-65 years who received an inactivated influenza vaccine. Each CDR3 is given with its conserved first and last residue. The order of the fields is V gene, D gene, J gene, clone size, CDR3 protein, CDR3 DNA. D genes are given only for firm matches. Clone size, where shown, is once, few, many, or a class for clones that have expanded.

TRBV5-1	TRBD2	TRBJ2-1	-	CASSLRTSGGVWGDEQFF	TGCGCCAGCAGCTTGCGGACTAGCGGGGGTGTTTGGGGCGATGAGCAGTTCTTC
TRBV15	-	TRBJ2-1	-	CATSTLARSYNEQFF	TGTGCCACCAGCACCCTAGCGAGATCCTACAATGAGCAGTTCTTC
TRBV27	-	TRBJ2-1	few	CASSPGRGPEQFF	TGTGCCAGCAGTCCCGGCCGGGGACCCGAGCAGTTCTTC
TRBV14	TRBD2	TRBJ2-7	-	CASSRDRGGEQYF	TGTGCCAGCAGCCGAGATCGCGGGGGCGAGCAGTACTTC
TRBV7-9	TRBD1	TRBJ2-5	few	CASNPEGATQYF	TGTGCCAGCAACCCCGAGGGGGCGACCCAGTACTTC
TRBV20-1	TRBD1	TRBJ2-7	few	CSAAGTAYEQYF	TGCAGTGCTGCCGGGACAGCCTACGAGCAGTACTTC
TRBV12-3/TRBV12-4	TRBD1	TRBJ1-4	many	CASSFGTGGNEKLFF	TGTGCCAGCAGTTTTGGGACAGGGGGCAATGAAAAACTGTTTTTT
TRBV3-1	TRBD2	TRBJ2-7	-	CASSQLSGRRHEQYF	TGTGCCAGCAGCCAACTTAGCGGGAGGAGACACGAGCAGTACTTC
TRBV15	TRBD1	TRBJ2-1	-	CATSRTGDNEQFF	TGTGCCACCAGCAGGACAGGGGACAATGAGCAGTTCTTC
TRBV18	-	TRBJ2-1	-	CASSPRTEQFF	TGTGCCAGCTCACCAAGGACAGAACAGTTCTTC
TRBV11-2	-	TRBJ1-4	-	CASSLGTREKLFF	TGTGCCAGCAGCTTAGGGACCCGTGAAAAACTGTTTTTT
TRBV6-6	-	TRBJ2-5	few	CASTGAGETQYF	TGTGCCAGCACAGGGGCGGGAGAGACCCAGTACTTC
TRBV10-3	TRBD1	TRBJ2-7	few	CAITRGQGDEQYF	TGTGCCATCACCAGAGGACAGGGGGACGAGCAGTACTTC
TRBV7-2	-	TRBJ1-5	few	CASSLAGVWNQPQHF	TGTGCCAGCAGCTTAGCAGGGGTGTGGAATCAGCCCCAGCATTTT
TRBV20-1	-	TRBJ2-5	-	CSGRRGRETQYF	TGCAGTGGCAGGAGGGGAAGGGAGACCCAGTACTTC
TRBV11-2	-	TRBJ1-5	few	CASSLGEVSNQPQHF	TGTGCCAGCAGCTTGGGGGAGGTCAGCAATCAGCCCCAGCATTTT
TRBV4-3	-	TRBJ2-1	-	CASSQDPGAGYNEQFF	TGCGCCAGCAGCCAAGATCCCGGGGCCGGCTACAATGAGCAGTTCTTC
TRBV7-2	TRBD1	TRBJ2-1	few	CASSLRTGDNEQFF	TGTGCCAGCAGCTTAAGGACAGGGGACAATGAGCAGTTCTTC